The present TCR beta chain was sequenced within a study of blood T cell repertoires in COVID-19. Looked up from germline, CDR1 is SQVTM and CDR2 is ANQGSEA. The V end was cut by 7 bases, the J end by 0 bases, with 16 bases between. The CDR3 has 15 residues. Sequencing used immunoSEQ multiplex PCR; TCRdb keeps in-frame clones, though not all of them. In the table there are around 310,000 clones, roughly 86% of which are singletons. Sequencing was done on a sample of PBMCs or T cells enriched from blood (not recorded which). This TCR came from a woman aged 25 to 39 who had recovered from COVID-19. This rearrangement joins TRBV29-1 to TRBJ1-3, with D perhaps matching TRBD1 (5 bases). Written as DNA, the CDR3 is TGCAGCGCAATGGTCCAGGGAAGCTCTGGAAACACCATATATTTT. Translating it yields CSAMVQGSSGNTIYF.